These 7 T cell receptor beta chains came from one sample sequenced in a study of cytomegalovirus exposure and HLA in healthy donors. Primers included in the PCR were 60 Vbeta and 13 Jbeta primers. This table comes from immunoSEQ multiplex PCR, and its TCRdb copy is limited to in-frame clones, with some not included. The sample has more than 50,000 clones; approximately 83% are singletons. The sequencing input was PBMCs. The receptors were gathered from a female donor in good health and CMV-seronegative.

The rearrangement uses TRBV2 and TRBJ1-1; D is perhaps TRBD1 (5 bases). Per the germline V gene, CDR1 is SNHLY and CDR2 is FYNNEI. Trimming left V 1 base short and J 4 bases short, with 13 bases between. This CDR3 is 15 amino acids long. The CDR3 sequence is CASSEGQKRGTEAFF. The CDR3 DNA reads TGTGCCAGCAGTGAAGGTCAAAAAAGGGGCACTGAAGCTTTCTTT.

The J gene is TRBJ1-2, the V gene TRBV19; TRBD1 matches at 8 bases. Per the germline V gene, CDR1 is LNHDA and CDR2 is SQIVND (reference sequence). The CDR3 consists of 15 residues. V dropped 1 base and J dropped 5; count of bases not matched to a gene: 6. The CDR3 region has the DNA TGTGCCAGTAGTATAGGGACAGGGCGTCTATATGGCTACACCTTC. This gives the protein CASSIGTGRLYGYTF.

The CDR3: CASSGTVYGYTF. The CDR3 nucleotides are TGTGCCAGCTCCGGGACAGTCTATGGCTACACCTTC. The J gene is TRBJ1-2, the V gene TRBV28; 7 bases are a match to TRBD1. V gave up 8 bases and J gave up 4 bases; unmatched junction bases: 4. This CDR3 spans 12 amino acids. Germline loops: CDR1 MDHEN, CDR2 SYDVKM.

The chain links TRBV30 to TRBJ1-2; 8 bases are shared with TRBD1. Germline lookup yields CDR1 GTSNPN and CDR2 SVGIG (reference sequence). The CDR3 has 17 amino acids. With 4 bases clipped from V and 0 bases from J, the junction kept 13 bases outside the gene matches. CDR3 sequence: CAWIVVGQASANYGYTF. In DNA form, the CDR3 reads TGTGCCTGGATTGTGGTGGGACAGGCGTCAGCTAACTATGGCTACACCTTC.

This chain links TRBV27 with TRBJ2-6; D might be TRBD2 (5 bases). V lost 5 bases, J lost 2 bases, and 13 bases lay in between. In germline, CDR1 is MNHEY, CDR2 SMNVEV (reference sequence). This CDR3 is built from 16 residues. The CDR3 sequence is CASSRVGDPGANVLTF. CDR3 DNA: TGTGCCAGCAGTAGGGTCGGGGATCCTGGGGCCAACGTCCTGACTTTC. Full variable domain (rest looked up from reference TRBV27 and TRBJ2-6): EAQVTQNPRYLITVTGKKLTVTCSQNMNHEYMSWYRQDPGLGLRQIYYSMNVEVTDKGDVPEGYKVSRKEKRNFPLILESPSPNQTSLYFCASSRVGDPGANVLTFGAGSRLTVL.

This chain joins TRBV11-2 and TRBJ1-5, with 8 bases that match TRBD1. Trimming took 1 base from V and 3 from J; bases not matched to a gene: 2. This CDR3 contains 15 residues. Germline V CDR1 and CDR2: SGHAT, FQNNGV. The CDR3 spells CASSLGTGINQPQHF. In DNA form, the CDR3 reads TGTGCCAGCAGCTTAGGGACAGGGATCAATCAGCCCCAGCATTTT.

This chain uses TRBV6-5 with TRBJ2-1; D is uncertain. Trimming removed 6 bases from V and 0 bases from J, with 12 bases in between. The CDR3 consists of 15 residues. Germline CDR1 MNHEY, CDR2 SVGAGI. The CDR3 spells CASSPVLSSYNEQFF. The DNA of the CDR3 is TGTGCCAGCAGCCCCGTCCTAAGCTCCTACAATGAGCAGTTCTTC.